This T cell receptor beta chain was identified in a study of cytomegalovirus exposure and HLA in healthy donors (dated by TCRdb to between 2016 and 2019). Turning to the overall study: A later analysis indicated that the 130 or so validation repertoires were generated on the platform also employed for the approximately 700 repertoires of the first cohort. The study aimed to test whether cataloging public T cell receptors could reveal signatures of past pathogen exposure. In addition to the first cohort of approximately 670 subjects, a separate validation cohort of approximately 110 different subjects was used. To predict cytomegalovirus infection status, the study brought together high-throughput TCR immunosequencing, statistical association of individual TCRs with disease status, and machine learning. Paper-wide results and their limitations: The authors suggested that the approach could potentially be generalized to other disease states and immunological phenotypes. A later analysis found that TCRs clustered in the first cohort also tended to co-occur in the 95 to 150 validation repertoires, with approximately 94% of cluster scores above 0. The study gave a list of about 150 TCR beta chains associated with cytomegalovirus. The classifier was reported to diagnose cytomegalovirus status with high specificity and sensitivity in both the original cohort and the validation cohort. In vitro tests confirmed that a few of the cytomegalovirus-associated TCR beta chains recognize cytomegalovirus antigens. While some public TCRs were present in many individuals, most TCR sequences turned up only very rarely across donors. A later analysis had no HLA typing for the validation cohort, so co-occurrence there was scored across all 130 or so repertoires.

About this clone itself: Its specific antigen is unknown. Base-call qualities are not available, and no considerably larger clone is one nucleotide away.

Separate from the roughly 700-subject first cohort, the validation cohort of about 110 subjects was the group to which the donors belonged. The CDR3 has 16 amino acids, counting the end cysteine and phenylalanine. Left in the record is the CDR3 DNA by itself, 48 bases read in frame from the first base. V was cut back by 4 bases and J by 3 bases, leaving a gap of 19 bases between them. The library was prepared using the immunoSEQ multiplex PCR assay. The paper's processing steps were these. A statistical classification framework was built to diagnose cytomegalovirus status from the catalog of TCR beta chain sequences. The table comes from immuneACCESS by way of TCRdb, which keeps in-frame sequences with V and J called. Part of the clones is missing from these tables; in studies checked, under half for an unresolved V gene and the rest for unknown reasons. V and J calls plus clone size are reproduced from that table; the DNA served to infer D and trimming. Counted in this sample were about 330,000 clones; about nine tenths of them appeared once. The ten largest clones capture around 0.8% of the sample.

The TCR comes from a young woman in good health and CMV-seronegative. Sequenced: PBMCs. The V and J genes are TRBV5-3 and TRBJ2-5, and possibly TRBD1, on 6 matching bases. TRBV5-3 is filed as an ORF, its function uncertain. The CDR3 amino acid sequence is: CARSPGQQQIEETQYF. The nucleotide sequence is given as TGTGCCAGAAGCCCCGGACAGCAGCAGATAGAAGAGACCCAGTACTTC.